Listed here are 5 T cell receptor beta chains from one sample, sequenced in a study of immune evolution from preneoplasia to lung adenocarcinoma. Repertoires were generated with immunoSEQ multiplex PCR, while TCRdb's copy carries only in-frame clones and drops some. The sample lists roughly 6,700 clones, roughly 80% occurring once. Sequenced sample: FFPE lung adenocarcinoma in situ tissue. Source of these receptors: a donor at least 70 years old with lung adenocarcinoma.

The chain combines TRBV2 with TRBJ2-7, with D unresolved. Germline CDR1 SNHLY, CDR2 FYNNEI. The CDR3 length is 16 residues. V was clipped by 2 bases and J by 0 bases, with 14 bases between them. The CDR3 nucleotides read TGTGCCAGCAGTGAAAGCCCGGACCCTAGCTCCTACGAGCAGTACTTC. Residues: CASSESPDPSSYEQYF.

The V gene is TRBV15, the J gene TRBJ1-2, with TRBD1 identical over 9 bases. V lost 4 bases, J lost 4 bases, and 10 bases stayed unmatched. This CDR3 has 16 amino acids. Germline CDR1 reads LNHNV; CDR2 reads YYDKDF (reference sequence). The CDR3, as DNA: TGTGCCACCAGCACTGATGACGGGACAGGGCCCTATGGCTACACCTTC. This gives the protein CATSTDDGTGPYGYTF.

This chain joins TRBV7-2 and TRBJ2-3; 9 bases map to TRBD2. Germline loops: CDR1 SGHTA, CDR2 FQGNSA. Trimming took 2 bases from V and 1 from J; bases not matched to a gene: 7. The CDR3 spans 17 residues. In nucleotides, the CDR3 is TGTGCCAGCAGCTTACTGGGGTCTAGCGGGGGCACAGATACGCAGTATTTT. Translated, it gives CASSLLGSSGGTDTQYF.

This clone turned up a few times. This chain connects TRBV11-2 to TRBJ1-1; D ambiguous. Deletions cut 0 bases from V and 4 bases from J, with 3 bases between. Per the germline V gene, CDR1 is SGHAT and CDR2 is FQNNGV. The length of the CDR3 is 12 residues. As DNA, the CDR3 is TGTGCCAGCAGCTTAGATACCACTGAAGCTTTCTTT. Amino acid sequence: CASSLDTTEAFF.

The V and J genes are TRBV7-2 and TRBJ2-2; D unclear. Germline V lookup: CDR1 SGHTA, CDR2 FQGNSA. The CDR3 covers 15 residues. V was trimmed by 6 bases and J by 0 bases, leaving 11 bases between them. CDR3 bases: TGTGCCAGCAGTCCCCGGACCTCGAACACCGGGGAGCTGTTTTTT. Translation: CASSPRTSNTGELFF. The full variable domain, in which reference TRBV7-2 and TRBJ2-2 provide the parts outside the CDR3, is GAGVSQSPSNKVTEKGKDVELRCDPISGHTALYWYRQSLGQGLEFLIYFQGNSAPDKSGLPSDRFSAERTGGSVSTLTIQRTQQEDSAVYLCASSPRTSNTGELFFGEGSRLTVL.